A selection of T cell receptor beta chains follows, all from one sample in a study of control samples from healthy donors and cancer patients. The protocol was immunoSEQ multiplex PCR, while the TCRdb copy is restricted to in-frame clones and leaves out a portion. The sample has approximately 100,000 clones; roughly 80% are singletons. Sequencing input: PBMCs. The origin of the receptors is a man between 65 and 85 years old with lung cancer. The CDR3 runs from the conserved cysteine through the conserved F or W. D genes are given only for firm matches. The size of a clone is reported for some rows only, either as once, few or many, or as a class for expanded clones.

v_call	clone_size	d_call	j_call	cdr3_nt	cdr3_aa
TRBV11-2	NA	NA	TRBJ1-1	TGTGCCAGCAGCTTAGGACGGGGGACTGAAGCTTTCTTT	CASSLGRGTEAFF
TRBV30	NA	NA	TRBJ1-6	TGTGCCTGGAGTAGGGGGGCGAATTCACCCCTCCACTTT	CAWSRGANSPLHF
TRBV2	NA	TRBD2	TRBJ2-3	TGTGCCAGCAGTGTTGGGGCGGGGGGTATGTCAGATACGCAGTATTTT	CASSVGAGGMSDTQYF
TRBV18	NA	NA	TRBJ1-1	TGTGCCAGCTCACCACTCCCCAGGGGGAACACTGAAGCTTTCTTT	CASSPLPRGNTEAFF
TRBV6-5	NA	NA	TRBJ2-7	TGTGCCAGCTACAGGGAAACGGCCTACGAGCAGTACTTC	CASYRETAYEQYF
TRBV19	NA	TRBD1	TRBJ2-7	TGTGCCAGTAGTATAGGGGGGACAGGGAACGAGCAGTACTTC	CASSIGGTGNEQYF
TRBV3-1/TRBV3-2	once	NA	TRBJ2-3	TGTGCCAGCAGCCAAGATCTGGCCAGGTTAGCAGATACGCAGTATTTT	CASSQDLARLADTQYF
TRBV19	NA	NA	TRBJ1-1	TGTGCCAGTAGTATAACAGGCCTGAACACTGAAGCTTTCTTT	CASSITGLNTEAFF
TRBV18	NA	NA	TRBJ2-1	TGTGCCAGCTCAGCCTCAGGGAGCTCCTACAATGAGCAGTTCTTC	CASSASGSSYNEQFF
TRBV29-1	NA	NA	TRBJ2-1	TGCAGCGTTGAAGTTCTGGACCTGAGCTCCTACAATGAGCAGTTCTTC	CSVEVLDLSSYNEQFF
TRBV5-1	NA	NA	TRBJ2-7	TGCGCCAGCAGCTTACAGGGAGGGATCTACGAGCAGTACTTC	CASSLQGGIYEQYF
TRBV7-2	NA	NA	TRBJ2-5	TGTGCCAGCAGCTTAGTCCTAGCAGGGGAGACCCAGTACTTC	CASSLVLAGETQYF
TRBV7-3	once	NA	TRBJ2-3	TGTGCCAGCAGCGCAGCAGGGGCACCTGGCACAGATACGCAGTATTTT	CASSAAGAPGTDTQYF
TRBV3-1/TRBV3-2	NA	NA	TRBJ1-1	TGTGCCAGCAGCCACCCTACAGGGAACACTGAAGCTTTCTTT	CASSHPTGNTEAFF
TRBV25-1	NA	NA	TRBJ2-7	TGTGCCAGCAGTGTCCACGGCCCTGTCTACGAGCAGTACTTC	CASSVHGPVYEQYF
TRBV3-1/TRBV3-2	NA	NA	TRBJ1-1	TGTGCCAGCAGCCAAGAATTGGACAGGAACACTGAAGCTTTCTTT	CASSQELDRNTEAFF
TRBV6-5	NA	NA	TRBJ2-2	TGTGCCAGCATCGCGACAGGGAACACCGGGGAGCTGTTTTTT	CASIATGNTGELFF
TRBV27	NA	NA	TRBJ1-1	TGTGCCAGCAGTTTACAGTGGACATCAAACGAAGCTTTCTTT	CASSLQWTSNEAFF
TRBV18	NA	NA	TRBJ1-2	TGTGCCAGCTCACCTCAGGGAAATTACTATGGCTACACCTTC	CASSPQGNYYGYTF
TRBV29-1	NA	TRBD1	TRBJ2-7	TGCAGCGTTACCAGGGGGGAGCAGTACTTC	CSVTRGEQYF
TRBV5-1	NA	TRBD2	TRBJ2-7	TGCGCCAGCGCCCCCACTAGCGGGGGTTACGAGCAGTACTTC	CASAPTSGGYEQYF
TRBV9	few	NA	TRBJ2-3	TGTGCCAGCAGCGTAGCGGGGGGCGGTGTAGATACGCAGTATTTT	CASSVAGGGVDTQYF
TRBV30	NA	NA	TRBJ1-2	TGTGCCTGGATCCAAGGGCAGAGGGTTCCTAACTATGGCTACACCTTC	CAWIQGQRVPNYGYTF
TRBV19	NA	TRBD2	TRBJ2-4	TGTGCCAGTAGTATAGAGATATCGGGGACTAGCAAAGCCAAAAACATTCAGTACTTC	CASSIEISGTSKAKNIQYF
TRBV6-4	once	NA	TRBJ2-3	TGTGCCAGCAGTGACTCGGGGGCCGGAGCTAGCACAGATACGCAGTATTTT	CASSDSGAGASTDTQYF
TRBV19	NA	NA	TRBJ1-5	TGTGCCAGTGTCGGGGGGAGAGGTAGCAATCAGCCCCAGCATTTT	CASVGGRGSNQPQHF
TRBV3-1/TRBV3-2	NA	NA	TRBJ1-3	TGTGCCAGCAGCCTGCAGGACTCTGGAAACACCATATATTTT	CASSLQDSGNTIYF
TRBV30	NA	NA	TRBJ2-7	TGTGCCTGGAGTGTAGACAGTAAGGCGCAGTACTTC	CAWSVDSKAQYF
TRBV2	NA	TRBD1	TRBJ2-1	TGTGCCAGCAGTATACTCCGGGACAGGGTTAATGAGCAGTTCTTC	CASSILRDRVNEQFF
TRBV30	NA	NA	TRBJ2-2	TGTGCCTGGAACACCGGACGGAACACCGGGGAGCTGTTTTTT	CAWNTGRNTGELFF
TRBV28	NA	NA	TRBJ2-7	TGTGCCAGCAGTTCCCCAGGGGCCCTCTACGAGCAGTACTTC	CASSSPGALYEQYF
TRBV12-3/TRBV12-4	NA	NA	TRBJ2-2	TGTGCCAGCAGCAGGACGGGCACCGGGGAGCTGTTTTTT	CASSRTGTGELFF
TRBV30	NA	NA	TRBJ1-2	TGTGCCTGGAGTCCAGTATGGAACGAGCGGAATGGCTACACCTTC	CAWSPVWNERNGYTF
TRBV27	NA	NA	TRBJ2-5	TGTGCCGGCAGTACCGGAGACGGTCGTTGGGAGACCCAGTACTTC	CAGSTGDGRWETQYF
TRBV28	NA	TRBD2	TRBJ2-3	TGTGCCAGCAGCCCAAGAGGACTAGCGGGGGCGGAGGATACGCAGTATTTT	CASSPRGLAGAEDTQYF
TRBV7-2	NA	TRBD1	TRBJ1-2	TGTGCCAGCAGCTTAGGGGGACAGGGGGCGGACTATGGCTACACCTTC	CASSLGGQGADYGYTF
TRBV18	NA	NA	TRBJ2-1	TGTGCCAGCTCACCACCAGGGAGCTCCTACAATGAGCAGTTCTTC	CASSPPGSSYNEQFF
TRBV15	NA	TRBD1	TRBJ2-1	TGTGCCACCAGCACCCGACAGGGGGCAAGCTCAAGGCAGTTCTTC	CATSTRQGASSRQFF
TRBV25-1	NA	TRBD1	TRBJ2-7	TGTGCCAGCAGTCCCGGGACAGCCGAATACTTC	CASSPGTAEYF
TRBV2	NA	TRBD2	TRBJ2-2	TGTGCCAGCAGGCGGACTAGCGGGGGGGTCGGGTCCTCCGGGGAGCTGTTTTTT	CASRRTSGGVGSSGELFF